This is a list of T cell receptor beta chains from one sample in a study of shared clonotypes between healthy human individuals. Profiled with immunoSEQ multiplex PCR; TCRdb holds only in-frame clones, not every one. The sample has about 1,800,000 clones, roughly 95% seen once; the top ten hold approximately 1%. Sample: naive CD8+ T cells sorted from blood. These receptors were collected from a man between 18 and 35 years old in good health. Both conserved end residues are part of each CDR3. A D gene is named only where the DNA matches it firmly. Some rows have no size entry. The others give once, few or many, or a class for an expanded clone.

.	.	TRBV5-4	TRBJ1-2	CASGEGYGYTF	TGTGCCAGCGGGGAGGGCTATGGCTACACCTTC
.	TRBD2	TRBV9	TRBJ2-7	CASSSGGTSPYEQYF	TGTGCCAGCAGCTCAGGGGGGACTAGCCCATACGAGCAGTACTTC
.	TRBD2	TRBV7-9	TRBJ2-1	CASSAPRLAGGPIEQFF	TGTGCCAGCAGCGCGCCGAGACTAGCGGGAGGGCCGATTGAGCAGTTCTTC
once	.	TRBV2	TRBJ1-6	CASSEESSLGSYNSPLHF	TGTGCCAGCAGTGAAGAGAGCAGTTTGGGCTCCTATAATTCACCCCTCCACTTT
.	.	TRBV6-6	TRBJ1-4	CASSHGALGYEELFF	TGTGCCAGCAGCCACGGGGCTTTGGGGTACGAGGAACTGTTTTTT
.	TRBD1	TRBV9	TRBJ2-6	CASSVGGDSSGANVLTF	TGTGCCAGCAGCGTAGGTGGGGACAGCTCTGGGGCCAACGTCCTGACTTTC
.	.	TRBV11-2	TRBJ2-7	CASSLVPGDYEQYF	TGTGCCAGCAGCTTAGTACCGGGGGACTACGAGCAGTACTTC
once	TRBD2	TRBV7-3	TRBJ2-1	CASSHGLDEQFF	TGTGCCAGCAGCCACGGACTAGATGAGCAGTTCTTC
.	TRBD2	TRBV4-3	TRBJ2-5	CASSQERTSPQETQYF	TGCGCCAGCAGCCAAGAGAGGACTAGCCCCCAAGAGACCCAGTACTTC
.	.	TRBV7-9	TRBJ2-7	CASSPSTGTDYEQYF	TGTGCCAGCAGCCCTTCCACAGGGACGGACTACGAGCAGTACTTC
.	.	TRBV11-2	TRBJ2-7	CASSLAGPSYEQYF	TGTGCCAGCAGCTTAGCTGGACCCTCCTACGAGCAGTACTTC
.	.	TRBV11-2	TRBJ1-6	CASSPTGGNSPLHF	TGTGCCAGCAGCCCCACGGGGGGAAATTCACCCCTCCACTTT
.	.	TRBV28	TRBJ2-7	CASSLVLREEQYF	TGTGCCAGCAGTTTGGTCCTGAGGGAGGAGCAGTACTTC
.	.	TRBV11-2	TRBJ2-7	CASSLAADEVGEQYF	TGTGCCAGCAGCTTAGCCGCGGACGAAGTCGGCGAGCAGTACTTC
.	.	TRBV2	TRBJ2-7	CASRPTTGIEQYF	TGTGCCAGCCGTCCAACCACCGGAATCGAGCAGTACTTC
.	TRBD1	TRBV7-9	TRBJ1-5	CASSDGTGGFINQPQHF	TGTGCCAGCAGCGATGGGACAGGGGGATTTATCAATCAGCCCCAGCATTTT
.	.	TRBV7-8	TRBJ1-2	CASSSNPTGFYGYTF	TGTGCCAGCAGCTCCAACCCAACAGGGTTCTATGGCTACACCTTC
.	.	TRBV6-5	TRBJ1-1	CASGYGGTAEAFF	TGTGCCAGCGGGTACGGAGGGACCGCTGAAGCTTTCTTT
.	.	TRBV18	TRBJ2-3	CASSRGDPSTDTQYF	TGTGCCAGCTCACGAGGGGACCCTAGCACAGATACGCAGTATTTT
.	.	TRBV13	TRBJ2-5	CASSQRGGRETQYF	TGTGCCAGCAGCCAAAGGGGGGGCCGGGAGACCCAGTACTTC
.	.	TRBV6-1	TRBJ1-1	CASSLFEDSNTEAFF	TGTGCCAGCAGCTTATTCGAAGATAGCAACACTGAAGCTTTCTTT
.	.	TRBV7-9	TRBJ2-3	CASSFSGDTQYF	TGTGCCAGCAGCTTTAGTGGGGATACGCAGTATTTT
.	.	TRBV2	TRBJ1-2	CASSSIRGTEEEENYGYTF	TGTGCCAGCAGCTCGATTCGAGGGACTGAGGAAGAGGAAAACTATGGCTACACCTTC
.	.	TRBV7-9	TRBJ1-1	CASSLGLAEAFF	TGTGCCAGCAGCTTAGGTCTGGCTGAAGCTTTCTTT
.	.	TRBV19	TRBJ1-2	CASSPAGEGYGYTF	TGTGCCAGTAGCCCGGCGGGAGAAGGGTATGGCTACACCTTC
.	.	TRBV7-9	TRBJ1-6	CASSPTGLGSPLHF	TGTGCCAGCAGCCCAACAGGGCTCGGCTCACCCCTCCACTTT
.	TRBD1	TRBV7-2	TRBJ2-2	CASSFADRGVSGELFF	TGTGCCAGCAGCTTCGCTGACAGGGGCGTATCCGGGGAGCTGTTTTTT
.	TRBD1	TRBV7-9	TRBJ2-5	CASSLAPGQGSTFQETQYF	TGTGCCAGCAGCTTAGCGCCGGGACAGGGCTCTACCTTCCAGGAGACCCAGTACTTC
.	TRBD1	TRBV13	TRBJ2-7	CASSMTGQWYEQYF	TGTGCCAGCAGTATGACAGGGCAATGGTACGAGCAGTACTTC
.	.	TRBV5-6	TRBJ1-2	CASSSITGTGYTF	TGTGCCAGCAGCTCAATTACAGGGACCGGCTACACCTTC
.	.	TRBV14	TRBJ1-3	CASSQSQGFSGNTIYF	TGTGCCAGCAGCCAAAGTCAGGGATTTTCTGGAAACACCATATATTTT
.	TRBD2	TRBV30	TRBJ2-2	CASPLKGLRGGELFF	TGTGCCTCACCTTTAAAGGGACTACGGGGCGGGGAGCTGTTTTTT
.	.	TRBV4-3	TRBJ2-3	CASSQELMGVTDTQYF	TGCGCCAGCAGCCAAGAGCTGATGGGGGTTACAGATACGCAGTATTTT
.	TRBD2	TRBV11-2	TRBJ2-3	CASSLVASGATTDTQYF	TGTGCCAGCAGCTTAGTGGCTAGCGGAGCGACCACAGATACGCAGTATTTT
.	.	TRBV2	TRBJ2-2	CALGPTGNGELFF	TGTGCGCTTGGCCCTACAGGAAACGGGGAGCTGTTTTTT
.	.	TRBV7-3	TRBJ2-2	CASSLGLRAGTGELFF	TGTGCCAGCAGCTTGGGCCTTCGTGCTGGAACCGGGGAGCTGTTTTTT
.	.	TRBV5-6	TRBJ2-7	CASSWGPTYEQYF	TGTGCCAGCAGCTGGGGACCCACCTACGAGCAGTACTTC
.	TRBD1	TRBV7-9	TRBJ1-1	CASSLETGGTEAFF	TGTGCCAGCAGCTTGGAGACAGGGGGCACTGAAGCTTTCTTT
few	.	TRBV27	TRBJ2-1	CASSLLGGNEQFF	TGTGCCAGCAGTTTATTGGGGGGAAATGAGCAGTTCTTC
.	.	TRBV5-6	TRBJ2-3	CASSLALGSGSTDTQYF	TGTGCCAGCAGCTTGGCTCTGGGGTCAGGCAGCACAGATACGCAGTATTTT
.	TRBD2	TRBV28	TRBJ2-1	CASSFGLAGGYEQFF	TGTGCCAGCAGTTTTGGCCTAGCGGGGGGTTATGAGCAGTTCTTC
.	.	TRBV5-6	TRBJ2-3	CASSLDQDTQYF	TGTGCCAGCAGCTTGGATCAGGATACGCAGTATTTT
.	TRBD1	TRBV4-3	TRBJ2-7	CASSQAWDSSYEQYF	TGCGCCAGCAGCCAGGCCTGGGACAGCTCCTACGAGCAGTACTTC
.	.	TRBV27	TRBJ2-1	CASSFPGSEQFF	TGTGCCAGCAGTTTCCCAGGGAGTGAGCAGTTCTTC
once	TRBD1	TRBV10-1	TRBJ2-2	CASSRDRVGDTGELFF	TGCGCCAGCTCCCGGGACAGGGTAGGGGACACCGGGGAGCTGTTTTTT
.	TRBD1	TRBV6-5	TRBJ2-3	CASSYSGTATDTQYF	TGTGCCAGCAGTTACTCAGGGACAGCCACAGATACGCAGTATTTT
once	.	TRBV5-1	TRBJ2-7	CASSLDLASAGYEQYF	TGCGCCAGCAGCTTGGATTTGGCCAGTGCTGGCTACGAGCAGTACTTC
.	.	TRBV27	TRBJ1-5	CASSLLQGNQPQHF	TGTGCCAGCAGTTTACTACAGGGCAATCAGCCCCAGCATTTT
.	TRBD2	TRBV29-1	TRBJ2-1	CSVAGLSGAYNEQFF	TGCAGCGTTGCCGGACTAAGCGGGGCGTACAATGAGCAGTTCTTC
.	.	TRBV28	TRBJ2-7	CASSFVGSSYEQYF	TGTGCCAGCAGTTTTGTCGGCAGCTCCTACGAGCAGTACTTC